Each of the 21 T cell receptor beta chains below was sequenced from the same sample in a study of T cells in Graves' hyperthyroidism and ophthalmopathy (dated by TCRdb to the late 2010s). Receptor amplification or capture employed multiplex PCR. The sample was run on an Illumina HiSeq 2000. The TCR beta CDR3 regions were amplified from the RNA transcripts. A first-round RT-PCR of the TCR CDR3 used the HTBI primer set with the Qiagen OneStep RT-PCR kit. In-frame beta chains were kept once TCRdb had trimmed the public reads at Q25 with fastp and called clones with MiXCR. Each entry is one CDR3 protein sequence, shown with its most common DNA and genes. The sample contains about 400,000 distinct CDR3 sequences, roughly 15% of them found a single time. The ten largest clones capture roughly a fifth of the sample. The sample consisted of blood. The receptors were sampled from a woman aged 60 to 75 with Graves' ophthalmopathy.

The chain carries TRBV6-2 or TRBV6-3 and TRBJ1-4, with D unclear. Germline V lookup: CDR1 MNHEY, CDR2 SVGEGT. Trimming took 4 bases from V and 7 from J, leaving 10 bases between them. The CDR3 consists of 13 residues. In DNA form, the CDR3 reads TGTGCCAGCAGTTTCGGACGGGGTGAAAAACTGTTTTTT. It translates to CASSFGRGEKLFF.

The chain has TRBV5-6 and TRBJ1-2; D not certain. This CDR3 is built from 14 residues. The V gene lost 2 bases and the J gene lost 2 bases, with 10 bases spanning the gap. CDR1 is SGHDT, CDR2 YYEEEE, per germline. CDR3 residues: CASSFPVGNYGYTF. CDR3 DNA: TGTGCCAGCAGCTTTCCCGTAGGAAACTATGGCTACACCTTC.

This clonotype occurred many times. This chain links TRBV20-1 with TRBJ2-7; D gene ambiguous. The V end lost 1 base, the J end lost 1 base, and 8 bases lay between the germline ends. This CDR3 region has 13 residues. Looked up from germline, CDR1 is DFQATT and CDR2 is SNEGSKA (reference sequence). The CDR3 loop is CSARVGVSYEQYF. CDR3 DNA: TGCAGTGCTAGAGTTGGCGTTTCCTACGAGCAGTACTTC.

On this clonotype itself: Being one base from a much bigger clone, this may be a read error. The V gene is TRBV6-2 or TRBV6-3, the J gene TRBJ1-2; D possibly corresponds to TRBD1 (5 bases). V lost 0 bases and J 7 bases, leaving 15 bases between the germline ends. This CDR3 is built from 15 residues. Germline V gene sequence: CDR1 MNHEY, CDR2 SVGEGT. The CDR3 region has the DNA TGTGCCAGCAGTTACTCTGGGCAGGGAGGCTGTGGCTACACCTTC. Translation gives CASSYSGQGGCGYTF.

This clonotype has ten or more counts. CDR3 coding DNA: TGCAGTGCTAGAGGAGCGTCAAGGTCGCAATCATACAATGAGCAGTTCTTC. Amino acid sequence: CSARGASRSQSYNEQFF. The rearrangement uses TRBV20-1 and TRBJ2-1; unclear D gene. Trimming shortened V by 1 base and J by 4 bases, and 20 bases separated the two germline ends. Germline V lookup: CDR1 DFQATT, CDR2 SNEGSKA (reference sequence). CDR3 length: 17 residues.

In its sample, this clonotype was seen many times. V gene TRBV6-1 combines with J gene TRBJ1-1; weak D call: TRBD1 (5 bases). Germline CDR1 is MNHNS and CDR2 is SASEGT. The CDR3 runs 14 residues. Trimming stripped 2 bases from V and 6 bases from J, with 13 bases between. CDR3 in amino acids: CASSERVLGAEAFF. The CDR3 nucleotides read TGTGCCAGCAGTGAAAGAGTCTTGGGGGCTGAAGCTTTCTTT.

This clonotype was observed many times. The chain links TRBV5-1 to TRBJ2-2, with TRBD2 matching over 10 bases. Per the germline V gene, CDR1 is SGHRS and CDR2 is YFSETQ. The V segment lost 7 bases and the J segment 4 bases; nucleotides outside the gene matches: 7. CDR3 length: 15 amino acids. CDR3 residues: CASRPSGRATGELFF. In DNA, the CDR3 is TGCGCCAGCCGGCCCAGCGGGAGGGCCACCGGGGAGCTGTTTTTT.

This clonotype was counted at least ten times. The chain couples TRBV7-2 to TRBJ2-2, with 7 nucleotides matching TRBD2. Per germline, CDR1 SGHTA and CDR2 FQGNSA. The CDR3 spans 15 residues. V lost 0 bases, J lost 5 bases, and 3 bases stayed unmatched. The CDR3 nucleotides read TGTGCCAGCAGCTTAGCGGGGGGGGTTACCGGGGAGCTGTTTTTT. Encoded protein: CASSLAGGVTGELFF. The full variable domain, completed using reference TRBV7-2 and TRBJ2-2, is GAGVSQSPSNKVTEKGKDVELRCDPISGHTALYWYRQSLGQGLEFLIYFQGNSAPDKSGLPSDRFSAERTGGSVSTLTIQRTQQEDSAVYLCASSLAGGVTGELFFGEGSRLTVL.

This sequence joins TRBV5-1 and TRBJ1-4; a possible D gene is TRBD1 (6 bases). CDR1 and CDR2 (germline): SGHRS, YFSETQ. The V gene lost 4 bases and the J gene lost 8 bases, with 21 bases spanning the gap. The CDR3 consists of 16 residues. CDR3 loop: CASSPGQLSPQEKLFF. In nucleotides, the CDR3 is TGCGCCAGCAGCCCAGGACAGCTTAGCCCACAGGAAAAACTGTTTTTT.

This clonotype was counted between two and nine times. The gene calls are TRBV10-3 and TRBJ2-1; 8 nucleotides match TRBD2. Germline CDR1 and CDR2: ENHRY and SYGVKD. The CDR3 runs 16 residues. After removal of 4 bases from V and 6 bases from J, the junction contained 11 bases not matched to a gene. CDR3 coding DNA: TGTGCCATCAGTGCCCTCGGGGGGGGCGCCGTCAATGAGCAGTTCTTC. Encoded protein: CAISALGGGAVNEQFF.

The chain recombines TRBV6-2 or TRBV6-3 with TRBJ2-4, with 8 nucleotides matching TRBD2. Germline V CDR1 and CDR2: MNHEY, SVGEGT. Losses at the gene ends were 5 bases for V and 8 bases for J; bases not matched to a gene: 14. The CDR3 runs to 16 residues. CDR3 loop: CASSRTGTSGGDIQYF. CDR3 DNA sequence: TGTGCCAGCAGTCGGACCGGGACTAGTGGGGGGGACATTCAGTACTTC.

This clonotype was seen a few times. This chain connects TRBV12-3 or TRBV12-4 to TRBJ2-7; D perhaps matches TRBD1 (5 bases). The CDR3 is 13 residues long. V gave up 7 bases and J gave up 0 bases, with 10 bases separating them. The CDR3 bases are TGTGCCAGCACCGCGACAGACTCCTACGAGCAGTACTTC. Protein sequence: CASTATDSYEQYF.

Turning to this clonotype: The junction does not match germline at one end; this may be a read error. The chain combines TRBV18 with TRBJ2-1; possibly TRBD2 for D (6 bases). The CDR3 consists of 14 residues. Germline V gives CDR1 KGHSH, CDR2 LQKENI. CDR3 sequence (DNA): TGTGCCAGCCCACCACAGCGGGTCTACAATGAGCAGTTCTTC. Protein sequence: CASPPQRVYNEQFF.

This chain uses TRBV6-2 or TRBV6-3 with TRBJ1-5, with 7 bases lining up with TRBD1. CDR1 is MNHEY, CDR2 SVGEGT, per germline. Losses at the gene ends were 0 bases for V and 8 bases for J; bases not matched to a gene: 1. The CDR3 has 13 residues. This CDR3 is CASSYSTGKPQHF. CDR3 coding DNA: TGTGCCAGCAGTTACTCGACAGGGAAGCCCCAGCATTTT.

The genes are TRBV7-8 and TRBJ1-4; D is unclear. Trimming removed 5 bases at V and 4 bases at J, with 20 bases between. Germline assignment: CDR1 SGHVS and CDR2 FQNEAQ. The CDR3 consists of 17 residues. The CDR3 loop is CASSPRLGPGRNEKLFF. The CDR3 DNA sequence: TGTGCCAGCAGCCCCCGGCTTGGACCGGGCCGTAATGAAAAACTGTTTTTT.

Here the CDR3 reads CACAGGLADFANTGELFF. Here the CDR3 DNA reads TGTGCCTGTGCAGGGGGACTAGCGGACTTCGCGAACACCGGGGAGCTGTTTTTT. The J gene is TRBJ2-2, the V gene TRBV30; TRBD2 matches 11 bases. This CDR3 spans 18 amino acids. J gave up 0 bases and V 6 bases, and 12 bases lay outside the gene matches. Looked up from germline, CDR1 is GTSNPN and CDR2 is SVGIG (reference sequence).

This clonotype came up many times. The CDR3 nucleotides read TGTGCCAGCAGCTCTATCTACGAGCAGTACTTC. Residues: CASSSIYEQYF. The V call is TRBV12-3 or TRBV12-4, the J call TRBJ2-7; D gene unclear. V lost 6 bases and J lost 3, with 6 bases in between. The CDR3 totals 11 residues.

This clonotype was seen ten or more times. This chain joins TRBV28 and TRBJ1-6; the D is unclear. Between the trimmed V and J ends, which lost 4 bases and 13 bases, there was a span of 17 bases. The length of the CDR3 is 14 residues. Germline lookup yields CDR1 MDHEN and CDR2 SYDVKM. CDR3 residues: CASSSYMVLAPLHF. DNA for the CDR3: TGTGCCAGCAGTTCGTACATGGTTTTGGCGCCCCTCCACTTT.

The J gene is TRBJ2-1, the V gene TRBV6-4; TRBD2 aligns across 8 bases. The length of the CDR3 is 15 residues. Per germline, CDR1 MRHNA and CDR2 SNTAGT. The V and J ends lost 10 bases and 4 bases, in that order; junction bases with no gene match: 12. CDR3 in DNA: TGTGCCACCGTAGTGGCGGGAGGATCATACAATGAGCAGTTCTTC. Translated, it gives CATVVAGGSYNEQFF.

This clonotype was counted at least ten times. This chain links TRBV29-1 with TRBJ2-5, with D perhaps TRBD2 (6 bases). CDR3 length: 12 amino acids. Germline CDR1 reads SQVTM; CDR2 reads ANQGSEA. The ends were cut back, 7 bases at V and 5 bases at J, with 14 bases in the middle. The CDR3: CSALGGGETQYF. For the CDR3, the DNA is TGCAGCGCCCTGGGGGGAGGCGAGACCCAGTACTTC.

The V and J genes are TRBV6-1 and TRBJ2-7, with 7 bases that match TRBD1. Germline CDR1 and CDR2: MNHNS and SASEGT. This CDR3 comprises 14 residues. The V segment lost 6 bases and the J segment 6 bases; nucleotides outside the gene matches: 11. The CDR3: CASREAGGLGEQYF. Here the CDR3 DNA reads TGTGCCAGCAGGGAGGCAGGGGGTTTGGGCGAGCAGTACTTC.